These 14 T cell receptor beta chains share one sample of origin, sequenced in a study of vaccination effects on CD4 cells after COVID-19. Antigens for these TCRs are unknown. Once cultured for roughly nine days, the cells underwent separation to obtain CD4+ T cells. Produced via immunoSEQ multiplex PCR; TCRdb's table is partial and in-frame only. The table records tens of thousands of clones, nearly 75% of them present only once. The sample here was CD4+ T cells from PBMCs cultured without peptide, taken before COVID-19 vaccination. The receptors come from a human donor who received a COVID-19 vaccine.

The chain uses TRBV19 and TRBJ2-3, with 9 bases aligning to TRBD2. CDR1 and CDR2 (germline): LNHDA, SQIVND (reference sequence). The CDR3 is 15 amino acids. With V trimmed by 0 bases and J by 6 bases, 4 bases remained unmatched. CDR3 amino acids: CASSIEGTSSDTQYF. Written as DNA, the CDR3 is TGTGCCAGTAGTATAGAGGGGACTAGCAGTGATACGCAGTATTTT.

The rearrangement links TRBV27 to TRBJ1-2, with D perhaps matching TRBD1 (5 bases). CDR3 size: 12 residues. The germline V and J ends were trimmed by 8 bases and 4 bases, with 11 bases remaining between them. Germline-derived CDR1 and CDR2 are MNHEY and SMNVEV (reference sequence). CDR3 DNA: TGTGCCAGCCGGAGGGGAGGCTATGGCTACACCTTC. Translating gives CASRRGGYGYTF.

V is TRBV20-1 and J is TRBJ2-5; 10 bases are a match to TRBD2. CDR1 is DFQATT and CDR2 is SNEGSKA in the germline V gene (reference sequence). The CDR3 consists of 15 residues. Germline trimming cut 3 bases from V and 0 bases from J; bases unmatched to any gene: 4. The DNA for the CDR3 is TGCAGTGCTAGTAGTAGCGGGGGGCACCAAGAGACCCAGTACTTC. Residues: CSASSSGGHQETQYF.

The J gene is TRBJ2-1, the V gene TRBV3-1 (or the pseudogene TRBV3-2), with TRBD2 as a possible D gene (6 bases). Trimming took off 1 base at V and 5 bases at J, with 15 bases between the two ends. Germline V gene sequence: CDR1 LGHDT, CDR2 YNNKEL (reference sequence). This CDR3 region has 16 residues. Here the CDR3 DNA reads TGTGCCAGCAGCCAAGTTCTAGTCGCGGGGCACAATGAGCAGTTCTTC. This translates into CASSQVLVAGHNEQFF.

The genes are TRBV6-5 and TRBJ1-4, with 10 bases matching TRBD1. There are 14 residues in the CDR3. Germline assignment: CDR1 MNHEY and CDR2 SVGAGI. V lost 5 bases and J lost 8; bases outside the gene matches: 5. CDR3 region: CASSRDRGSEKLFF. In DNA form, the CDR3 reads TGTGCCAGCAGTCGGGACAGGGGAAGCGAAAAACTGTTTTTT.

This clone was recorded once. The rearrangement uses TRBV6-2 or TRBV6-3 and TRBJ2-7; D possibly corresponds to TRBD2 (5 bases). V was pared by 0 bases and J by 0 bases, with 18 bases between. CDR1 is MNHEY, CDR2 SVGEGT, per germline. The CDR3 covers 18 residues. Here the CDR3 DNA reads TGTGCCAGCAGTTACTCGATTTTGCGAACGGGGTACTCCTACGAGCAGTACTTC. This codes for CASSYSILRTGYSYEQYF.

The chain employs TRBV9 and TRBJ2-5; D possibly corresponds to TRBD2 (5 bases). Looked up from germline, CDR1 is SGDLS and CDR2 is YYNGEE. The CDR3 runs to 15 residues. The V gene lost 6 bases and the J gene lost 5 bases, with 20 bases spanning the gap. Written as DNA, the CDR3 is TGTGCCAGCACCCCCGGCAGGTTAACGGGGGAGACCCAGTACTTC. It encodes CASTPGRLTGETQYF.

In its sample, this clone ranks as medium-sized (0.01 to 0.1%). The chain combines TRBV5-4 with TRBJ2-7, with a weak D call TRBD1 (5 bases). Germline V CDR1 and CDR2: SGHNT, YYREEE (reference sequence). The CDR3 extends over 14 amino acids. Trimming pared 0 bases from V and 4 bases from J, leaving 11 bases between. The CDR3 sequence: CASSLAEGAYEQYF. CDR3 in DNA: TGTGCCAGCAGCTTGGCCGAAGGGGCGTACGAGCAGTACTTC.

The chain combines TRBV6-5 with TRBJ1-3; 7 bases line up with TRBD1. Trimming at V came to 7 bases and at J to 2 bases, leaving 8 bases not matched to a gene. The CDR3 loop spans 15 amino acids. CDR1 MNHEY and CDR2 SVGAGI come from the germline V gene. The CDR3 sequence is CASKDRAHTGNTIYF. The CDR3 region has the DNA TGTGCCAGCAAAGACAGGGCCCACACTGGAAACACCATATATTTT.

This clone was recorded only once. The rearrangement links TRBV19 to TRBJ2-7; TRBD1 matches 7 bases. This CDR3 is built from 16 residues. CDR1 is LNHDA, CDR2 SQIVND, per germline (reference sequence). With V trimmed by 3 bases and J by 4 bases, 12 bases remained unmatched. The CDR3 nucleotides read TGTGCCAGTAGTATGGGTTCAGGGGGAGTAGGATACGAGCAGTACTTC. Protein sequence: CASSMGSGGVGYEQYF. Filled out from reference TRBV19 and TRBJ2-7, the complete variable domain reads DGGITQSPKYLFRKEGQNVTLSCEQNLNHDAMYWYRQDPGQGLRLIYYSQIVNDFQKGDIAEGYSVSREKKESFPLTVTSAQKNPTAFYLCASSMGSGGVGYEQYFGPGTRLTVT.

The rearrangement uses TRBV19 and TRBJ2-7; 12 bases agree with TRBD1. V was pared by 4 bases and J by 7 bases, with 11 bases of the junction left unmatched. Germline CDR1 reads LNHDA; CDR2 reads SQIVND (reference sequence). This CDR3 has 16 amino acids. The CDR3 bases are TGTGCCAGTAGTAGGGACAGGGGGCTGAGTCAATCGGAGCAGTACTTC. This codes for CASSRDRGLSQSEQYF.

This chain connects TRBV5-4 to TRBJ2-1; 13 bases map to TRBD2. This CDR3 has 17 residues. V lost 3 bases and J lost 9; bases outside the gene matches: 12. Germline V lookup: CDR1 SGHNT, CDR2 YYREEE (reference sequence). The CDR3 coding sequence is TGTGCCAGCAGCTCCGGCCCACTAGCGGGAGGGCCTGGTGAGCAGTTCTTC. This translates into CASSSGPLAGGPGEQFF.

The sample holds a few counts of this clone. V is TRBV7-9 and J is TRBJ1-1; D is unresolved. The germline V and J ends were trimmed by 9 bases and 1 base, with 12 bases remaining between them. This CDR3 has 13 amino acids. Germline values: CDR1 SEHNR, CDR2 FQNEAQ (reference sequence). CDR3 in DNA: TGTGCCAGAGAAGGGATTGGGAACACTGAAGCTTTCTTT. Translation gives CAREGIGNTEAFF.

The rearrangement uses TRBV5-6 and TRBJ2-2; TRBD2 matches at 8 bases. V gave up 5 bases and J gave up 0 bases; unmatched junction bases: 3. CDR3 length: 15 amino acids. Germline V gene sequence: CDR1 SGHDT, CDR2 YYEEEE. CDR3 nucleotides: TGTGCCAGCAGGCGCGGGGGGACGAACACCGGGGAGCTGTTTTTT. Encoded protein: CASRRGGTNTGELFF.